This T cell receptor (beta chain) is from a study of neoadjuvant nivolumab and ipilimumab in lung cancer. A note on this clone: As yet, its antigen is unknown.

Study findings and constraints: A small number of samples were TCR sequenced. Only a single major-pathologic-response sample was available for clonality analysis. From pretherapy to surgery, tumor richness and clonality rose with dual therapy. Higher pretherapy blood TCR richness went with higher resected-tumor richness.

Germline V gene data show CDR1 as SGHDT and CDR2 as YYEEEE. The CDR3 covers 14 residues. The germline V and J ends were trimmed by 0 bases and 5 bases, with 10 bases remaining between them. Measured with immunoSEQ multiplex PCR; TCRdb has only the in-frame clones, and not every one. In the table there are some 43,000 clones, about 89% of which are singletons. This receptor was identified in an adult with non-small cell lung cancer. Some clones in this sample may be carry-over from other donors' samples. V is TRBV5-6 and J is TRBJ2-3, with D unclear. Material: blood, obtained before neoadjuvant nivolumab, alone or with ipilimumab. Written as DNA, the CDR3 is TGTGCCAGCAGCTTGGAGATCCTAGAAGATACGCAGTATTTT. Amino acids: CASSLEILEDTQYF.